This entry lists 21 T cell receptor beta chains sequenced from one sample in a study of blood T cell repertoires in COVID-19. Using immunoSEQ multiplex PCR, the repertoire was profiled, and TCRdb retains in-frame clones only, with some absent. The data contain about 60,000 clones, 90% of them singletons. Material for sequencing was peripheral blood. The source of these receptors is a man in his fifties or sixties with active COVID-19.

CDR3 in amino acids: CASSLGRLENEQFF. The DNA of the CDR3 is TGTGCCAGCAGCTTAGGCCGACTTGAGAATGAGCAGTTCTTC. The gene calls are TRBV11-2 and TRBJ2-1; D unclear. The germline CDR1 and CDR2 sequences are SGHAT and FQNNGV. Trimming took 1 base from V and 7 from J, leaving 11 bases between them. This CDR3 is built from 14 residues.

This chain uses TRBV11-2 with TRBJ1-6; 7 nucleotides match TRBD1. The germline V gene encodes CDR1 SGHAT and CDR2 FQNNGV. CDR3 length equals 15 residues. V lost 3 bases to trimming and J lost 6 bases; unmatched junction nucleotides: 5. The CDR3 sequence: CASSFVTGSNSPLHF. CDR3 DNA sequence: TGTGCCAGCAGCTTCGTGACAGGGTCTAATTCACCCCTCCACTTT.

This clone came up once. This chain's CDR3 is CASSGTSGSSYEQYF. For the CDR3, the DNA is TGTGCCAGCTCCGGGACTAGCGGGAGCTCCTACGAGCAGTACTTC. The genes are TRBV5-4 and TRBJ2-7; TRBD2 aligns across 14 bases. The CDR3 loop spans 15 amino acids. The J segment lost 0 bases and the V segment lost 7 bases, leaving 3 bases of the junction unmatched. Germline CDR1 SGHNT, CDR2 YYREEE (reference sequence).

The CDR3 loop is CASSRQRLTEQYF. CDR3 sequence (DNA): TGTGCCAGCAGCCGACAGAGGTTAACCGAGCAGTACTTC. The chain is built from TRBV7-9 and TRBJ2-7, with a weak D call TRBD1 (5 bases). V was pared by 5 bases and J by 6 bases, with 14 bases between. CDR1 SEHNR and CDR2 FQNEAQ come from the germline V gene (reference sequence). The CDR3 extends over 13 amino acids.

The chain joins TRBV7-8 to TRBJ2-3, with TRBD1 matching over 7 bases. This CDR3 region has 13 residues. The V gene end was trimmed by 5 bases and the J gene end by 2 bases; junction bases not matched to a gene: 1. The germline gives CDR1 SGHVS, CDR2 FQNEAQ. CDR3 sequence reads: CASSGQATDTQYF. CDR3 DNA sequence: TGTGCCAGCAGCGGACAGGCCACAGATACGCAGTATTTT. Filled out from reference TRBV7-8 and TRBJ2-3, the complete variable domain reads GAGVSQSPRYKVAKRGQDVALRCDPISGHVSLFWYQQALGQGPEFLTYFQNEAQLDKSGLPSDRFFAERPEGSVSTLKIQRTQQEDSAVYLCASSGQATDTQYFGPGTRLTVL.

The V gene is TRBV7-9, the J gene TRBJ2-6; D unresolved. Trimming cost V 8 bases and J 0 bases, with 8 bases left between them. This CDR3 is 14 amino acids long. CDR1 is SEHNR, CDR2 FQNEAQ, per germline (reference sequence). This CDR3 is CASVQFSGANVLTF. CDR3 nucleotides: TGTGCCAGCGTCCAGTTCTCTGGGGCCAACGTCCTGACTTTC.

The rearrangement links TRBV19 to TRBJ1-2; no firm D call. CDR1 and CDR2 (germline): LNHDA, SQIVND (reference sequence). Deletions cut 5 bases from V and 8 bases from J, with 9 bases between. The CDR3 has 11 amino acids. CDR3 DNA: TGTGCCAGTAGTTCCCGTTCGGGCTACACCTTC. This encodes CASSSRSGYTF.

The J gene is TRBJ2-2, the V gene TRBV2, with 9 bases matching TRBD1. CDR1 is SNHLY and CDR2 is FYNNEI in the germline V gene. J was trimmed by 5 bases and V by 6 bases; bases with no gene match: 7. The CDR3 contains 15 residues. CDR3 nucleotide sequence: TGTGCCAGCAGGACGGGACAGGGTGGAACCGGGGAGCTGTTTTTT. Amino acid sequence: CASRTGQGGTGELFF.

As DNA, the CDR3 is TGCGCCAGCAGCTTGGAAGGGACTAGCGGCGAGCAGTTCTTC. Translating it yields CASSLEGTSGEQFF. This rearrangement joins TRBV5-1 to TRBJ2-1; 11 bases agree with TRBD2. The CDR3 is 14 amino acids. Trimming took 0 bases from V and 10 from J; bases not matched to a gene: 3. CDR1 is SGHRS and CDR2 is YFSETQ in the germline V gene.

V gene TRBV5-1 combines with J gene TRBJ2-7, with a tentative D call TRBD2 (6 bases). Germline CDR1 SGHRS, CDR2 YFSETQ. This CDR3 region has 16 residues. Trimming removed 1 base at V and 0 bases at J, with 14 bases between. CDR3 in DNA: TGCGCCAGCAGCTTGTCGGCTAGCGTTAACTCCTACGAGCAGTACTTC. Residues: CASSLSASVNSYEQYF.

This clone turned up a few times. This chain links TRBV30 with TRBJ2-7; the D gene is possibly TRBD1 (6 bases). The germline V and J ends were trimmed by 1 base and 12 bases, with 13 bases remaining between them. CDR1 and CDR2 (germline): GTSNPN, SVGIG (reference sequence). The CDR3 contains 11 residues. CDR3: CAWSDRDRAYF. CDR3 DNA sequence: TGTGCCTGGAGTGACAGGGACCGGGCGTACTTC.

CDR3 residues: CASVAGGNYGYTF. CDR3 bases: TGTGCCAGCGTGGCAGGGGGTAACTATGGCTACACCTTC. The V gene is TRBV6-6, the J gene TRBJ1-2; 7 nucleotides line up with TRBD1. With 8 bases clipped from V and 1 base from J, the junction kept 4 bases outside the gene matches. The length of the CDR3 is 13 residues. Germline V gene data show CDR1 as MNHNY and CDR2 as SVGAGI (reference sequence).

This clone showed up just once. The rearrangement links TRBV30 to TRBJ2-5; D gene unclear. This CDR3 has 12 amino acids. Trimming stripped 1 base from V and 1 base from J, with 4 bases between. Per germline, CDR1 GTSNPN and CDR2 SVGIG (reference sequence). The CDR3: CAWSGRQETQYF. The CDR3 DNA reads as TGTGCCTGGAGTGGTCGCCAAGAGACCCAGTACTTC. Full variable domain (remainder filled in from reference TRBV30 and TRBJ2-5): SQTIHQWPATLVQPVGSPLSLECTVEGTSNPNLYWYRQAAGRGLQLLFYSVGIGQISSEVPQNLSASRPQDRQFILSSKKLLLSDSGFYLCAWSGRQETQYFGPGTRLLVL.

The rearrangement links TRBV5-1 to TRBJ1-4; possible D gene TRBD1, 5 bases. V was trimmed by 0 bases and J by 6 bases, leaving 12 bases between them. The CDR3 contains 15 residues. The germline gives CDR1 SGHRS, CDR2 YFSETQ. CDR3 sequence: CASSLAGGSDEKLFF. The CDR3 coding sequence is TGCGCCAGCAGCTTGGCCGGGGGTAGTGATGAAAAACTGTTTTTT.

The chain carries TRBV5-4 and TRBJ1-2; 8 positions match TRBD1. V gave up 4 bases and J gave up 5 bases; unmatched junction bases: 7. From germline, CDR1 is SGHNT and CDR2 YYREEE (reference sequence). The CDR3 length is 14 residues. CDR3 coding DNA: TGTGCCAGCAGCATGGACAGGGTGGGTTATGGCTACACCTTC. This sequence encodes CASSMDRVGYGYTF.

V and J are TRBV18 and TRBJ2-3; 15 bases are shared with TRBD2. V was pared by 3 bases and J by 5 bases, with 6 bases of the junction left unmatched. The CDR3 contains 17 residues. Germline V gene data show CDR1 as KGHSH and CDR2 as LQKENI. In DNA, the CDR3 is TGTGCCAGCTCACCCGGACTAGCGGGAGGGTTGGAAGATACGCAGTATTTT. This gives the protein CASSPGLAGGLEDTQYF.

The chain uses TRBV11-2 and TRBJ1-6, with D hard to call. The germline V and J ends were trimmed by 5 bases and 10 bases, with 12 bases remaining between them. This CDR3 comprises 13 residues. Germline CDR1 reads SGHAT; CDR2 reads FQNNGV. This CDR3 reads CASSPGFGSPLHF. CDR3 nucleotide sequence: TGTGCCAGCAGCCCTGGGTTCGGGTCACCCCTCCACTTT.

The genes are TRBV27 and TRBJ1-3; TRBD1 might be the D (6 bases). Germline values: CDR1 MNHEY, CDR2 SMNVEV (reference sequence). The CDR3 has 17 amino acids. The germline V and J ends were trimmed by 1 base and 3 bases, with 16 bases remaining between them. CDR3 DNA sequence: TGTGCCAGCAGTTTATTTGGGCCAGGGGTATTTGGAAACACCATATATTTT. It specifies CASSLFGPGVFGNTIYF.

This chain uses TRBV6-6 with TRBJ1-3; D unclear. The CDR3 length is 14 residues. The germline V and J ends were trimmed by 4 bases and 2 bases, with 9 bases remaining between them. CDR1 and CDR2 from the germline V gene are MNHNY and SVGAGI (reference sequence). This CDR3 is CASSFTNPGNTIYF. CDR3 in DNA: TGTGCCAGCAGTTTCACTAATCCTGGAAACACCATATATTTT.

V is TRBV6-6 and J is TRBJ1-2, with 8 bases aligning to TRBD1. Germline V gives CDR1 MNHNY, CDR2 SVGAGI (reference sequence). Trimming took 5 bases from V and 8 from J; bases not matched to a gene: 25. The CDR3 extends over 19 amino acids. DNA of the CDR3: TGTGCCAGCAGTCCCCGGCCGCGGGGTCGACAGGGGCTGAGGATAGGCTACACCTTC. It translates to CASSPRPRGRQGLRIGYTF.

This clone was detected only a few times. CDR3 amino acids: CASSPYAGTNEKLFF. In DNA, the CDR3 is TGTGCCAGCTCCCCATACGCAGGGACTAATGAAAAACTGTTTTTT. V is TRBV18 and J is TRBJ1-4, with a possible D match to TRBD1 (5 bases). V was trimmed by 6 bases and J by 2 bases, leaving 13 bases between them. Germline CDR1 reads KGHSH; CDR2 reads LQKENI. The CDR3 spans 15 residues.